The 14 T cell receptor beta chains below were found in one sample sequenced in a study of OX40 agonist ivuxolimab in advanced cancers. Sequenced by immunoSEQ multiplex PCR; TCRdb stores in-frame clones only, minus some. The sample consists of about 51,000 clones, around nine tenths of them appearing once. The sequences come from CD4+ or CD8+ T cells sorted from blood, collected in a trial of the OX40 agonist ivuxolimab. All receptors derive from an adult with an advanced solid tumor such as melanoma, head and neck, liver or kidney cancer.

The chain employs TRBV2 and TRBJ2-1; D is ambiguous. The CDR3 is made up of 13 amino acids. The V and J ends lost 2 bases and 8 bases respectively, with 10 bases between them. Germline V lookup: CDR1 SNHLY, CDR2 FYNNEI. This chain's CDR3 is CASSELVLYEQFF. The CDR3 bases are TGTGCCAGCAGTGAATTGGTTCTTTATGAGCAGTTCTTC. Full variable domain (remainder filled in from reference TRBV2 and TRBJ2-1): EPEVTQTPSHQVTQMGQEVILRCVPISNHLYFYWYRQILGQKVEFLVSFYNNEISEKSEIFDDQFSVERPDGSNFTLKIRSTKLEDSAMYFCASSELVLYEQFFGPGTRLTVL.

The chain combines TRBV6-1 with TRBJ1-1; TRBD1 might be the D (5 bases). The germline V and J ends were trimmed by 6 bases and 11 bases, with 19 bases remaining between them. CDR3 length equals 13 residues. Germline V gives CDR1 MNHNS, CDR2 SASEGT. CDR3 nucleotides: TGTGCCAGCAGGTCCGGGACTTCCGGTCGCGCTTTCTTT. Residues: CASRSGTSGRAFF.

The chain combines TRBV7-9 with TRBJ2-2; D might be TRBD1 (6 bases). Germline V gene sequence: CDR1 SEHNR, CDR2 FQNEAQ (reference sequence). Trimming took 5 bases from V and 3 from J, leaving 16 bases between them. This CDR3 has 16 residues. CDR3 bases: TGTGCCAGCAGCCGTCGGGATGGGGGCCACACCGGGGAGCTGTTTTTT. Its protein product is CASSRRDGGHTGELFF.

V is TRBV30 and J is TRBJ2-7, with D unclear. V was cut by 2 bases and J by 1 base, with 6 bases left in between. This CDR3 contains 12 residues. From germline, CDR1 is GTSNPN and CDR2 SVGIG (reference sequence). The CDR3 region is CAWSRSSYEQYF. The CDR3 DNA follows: TGTGCCTGGAGTAGGAGTTCCTACGAGCAGTACTTC.

V gene TRBV5-6 combines with J gene TRBJ2-5; weak D call: TRBD2 (6 bases). The length of the CDR3 is 16 residues. V lost 2 bases, J lost 5 bases, and 19 bases lay in between. Germline V gene lookup returns CDR1 SGHDT and CDR2 YYEEEE. The CDR3 DNA reads TGTGCCAGCAGCTTTGTTGCGTGGGCAGGGAGGGAGACCCAGTACTTC. Translated, it gives CASSFVAWAGRETQYF. The full variable domain, rest sourced from reference TRBV5-6 and TRBJ2-5, is DAGVTQSPTHLIKTRGQQVTLRCSPKSGHDTVSWYQQALGQGPQFIFQYYEEEERQRGNFPDRFSGHQFPNYSSELNVNALLLGDSALYLCASSFVAWAGRETQYFGPGTRLLVL.

This chain uses TRBV5-6 with TRBJ2-7; D not certain. The CDR3 sequence is 14 residues long. The germline V gene has CDR1 SGHDT and CDR2 YYEEEE. Trimming left V 2 bases short and J 0 bases short, with 9 bases between. CDR3 in amino acids: CASSFRSRSYEQYF. The DNA for the CDR3 is TGTGCCAGCAGCTTTCGGTCTCGCTCCTACGAGCAGTACTTC.

V is TRBV7-9 and J is TRBJ2-7; no definite D call. With 1 base removed from V and 2 bases from J, the gap between germline ends came to 6 bases. The CDR3 runs to 13 residues. Germline V gene sequence: CDR1 SEHNR, CDR2 FQNEAQ (reference sequence). CDR3 residues: CASSLGETYEQYF. CDR3 DNA: TGTGCCAGCAGCTTAGGAGAAACCTACGAGCAGTACTTC.

The chain recombines TRBV28 with TRBJ1-1; tentatively, D is TRBD1 (6 bases). CDR1 is MDHEN and CDR2 is SYDVKM in the germline V gene. This CDR3 region has 14 residues. The V end was cut by 5 bases, the J end by 7 bases, with 17 bases between. DNA of the CDR3: TGTGCCAGCAGTGTCAGGGGCCGACCTTTTGAAGCTTTCTTT. Translated: CASSVRGRPFEAFF. Full variable domain (rest looked up from reference TRBV28 and TRBJ1-1): DVKVTQSSRYLVKRTGEKVFLECVQDMDHENMFWYRQDPGLGLRLIYFSYDVKMKEKGDIPEGYSVSREKKERFSLILESASTNQTSMYLCASSVRGRPFEAFFGQGTRLTVV.

This rearrangement joins TRBV12-1 to TRBJ2-1; the table calls TRBD2, which could not be checked here. TRBV12-1 is a known pseudogene. The CDR3 totals 14 residues. The CDR3 DNA is TGTGCCAGCAGCTTCTCGGGGGCCTACAATGAGCAGTTCTTC. Its translation: CASSFSGAYNEQFF.

J is TRBJ2-5 and V is TRBV5-6; D possibly corresponds to TRBD2 (5 bases). CDR3 size: 15 residues. Germline V lookup: CDR1 SGHDT, CDR2 YYEEEE. V was clipped by 4 bases and J by 2 bases, with 15 bases between them. The CDR3: CASSGTRGYQETQYF. DNA for the CDR3: TGTGCCAGCAGCGGTACCCGGGGATATCAAGAGACCCAGTACTTC.

The chain couples TRBV2 to TRBJ2-5; 7 nucleotides align to TRBD1. With V trimmed by 6 bases and J by 3 bases, 4 bases remained unmatched. The CDR3 loop spans 13 amino acids. Germline lookup yields CDR1 SNHLY and CDR2 FYNNEI. The CDR3: CASSWDREETQYF. CDR3 nucleotide sequence: TGTGCCAGCAGCTGGGACAGAGAAGAGACCCAGTACTTC. Variable domain in full (rest from reference TRBV2 and TRBJ2-5): EPEVTQTPSHQVTQMGQEVILRCVPISNHLYFYWYRQILGQKVEFLVSFYNNEISEKSEIFDDQFSVERPDGSNFTLKIRSTKLEDSAMYFCASSWDREETQYFGPGTRLLVL.

This rearrangement joins TRBV11-2 to TRBJ2-3, with 7 bases identical to TRBD1. Germline CDR1 SGHAT, CDR2 FQNNGV. With V trimmed by 0 bases and J by 2 bases, 2 bases remained unmatched. The CDR3 consists of 15 residues. This CDR3 is CASSLDGTDTDTQYF. CDR3 sequence (DNA): TGTGCCAGCAGCTTAGATGGGACAGACACAGATACGCAGTATTTT.

The gene calls are TRBV28 and TRBJ1-4, with 7 bases identical to TRBD1. J lost 1 base, V lost 4 bases, and 18 bases had no gene match. CDR3 length equals 20 residues. CDR1 is MDHEN and CDR2 is SYDVKM in the germline V gene. The CDR3 bases are TGTGCCAGCAGTTCCCTACTCGACAGGGTAGGTCTGGGAACTAATGAAAAACTGTTTTTT. This codes for CASSSLLDRVGLGTNEKLFF.

The V and J genes are TRBV5-4 and TRBJ2-5; D is uncertain. The ends were cut back, 0 bases at V and 4 bases at J, with 4 bases in the middle. In germline, CDR1 is SGHNT, CDR2 YYREEE (reference sequence). The CDR3 has 12 residues. The CDR3 spells CASSLARETQYF. Written as DNA, the CDR3 is TGTGCCAGCAGCTTGGCGAGAGAGACCCAGTACTTC.